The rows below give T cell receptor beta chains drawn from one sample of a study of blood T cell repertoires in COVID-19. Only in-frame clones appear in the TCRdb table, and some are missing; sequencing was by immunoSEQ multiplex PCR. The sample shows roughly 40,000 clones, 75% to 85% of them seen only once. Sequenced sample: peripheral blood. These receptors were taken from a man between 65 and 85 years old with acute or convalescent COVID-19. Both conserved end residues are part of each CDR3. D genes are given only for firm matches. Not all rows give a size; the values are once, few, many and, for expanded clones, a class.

CDR3: CASRLAGEQFF; DNA: TGTGCCAGCAGACTAGCGGGTGAGCAGTTCTTC; size: few; J: TRBJ2-1; D: TRBD2; V: TRBV12-3/TRBV12-4
CDR3: CASSSRGGPTGELFF; DNA: TGTGCCAGCAGCTCAAGGGGGGGACCCACCGGGGAGCTGTTTTTT; size: .; J: TRBJ2-2; D: .; V: TRBV28
CDR3: CASSIGYNSPLHF; DNA: TGTGCCAGTAGTATCGGGTATAATTCACCCCTCCACTTT; size: once; J: TRBJ1-6; D: .; V: TRBV19
CDR3: CASSGTGEIQPQHF; DNA: TGTGCCAGCAGTGGGACAGGGGAAATTCAGCCCCAGCATTTT; size: .; J: TRBJ1-5; D: TRBD1; V: TRBV2
CDR3: CASKSEDRYGGYTF; DNA: TGTGCCAGTAAGTCAGAGGACAGGTACGGTGGCTACACCTTC; size: .; J: TRBJ1-2; D: TRBD1; V: TRBV19
CDR3: CASSRLAEANEQFF; DNA: TGTGCCAGCAGCCGCCTGGCGGAGGCAAATGAGCAGTTCTTC; size: .; J: TRBJ2-1; D: .; V: TRBV7-2
CDR3: CASSIGADQLF; DNA: TGTGCCAGTAGTATTGGGGCGGATCAGCTCTTC; size: .; J: TRBJ2-1; D: .; V: TRBV19
CDR3: CASSQRDSQETQYF; DNA: TGTGCCAGCAGCCAGAGGGACAGCCAAGAGACCCAGTACTTC; size: .; J: TRBJ2-5; D: TRBD1; V: TRBV6-6
CDR3: CASAGGTPGGQYF; DNA: TGTGCCAGCGCAGGGGGGACTCCCGGGGGTCAGTATTTT; size: .; J: TRBJ2-3; D: .; V: TRBV3-1/TRBV3-2
CDR3: CASSHLSGSADTQYF; DNA: TGTGCCAGCAGTCACCTTAGCGGGAGCGCAGATACGCAGTATTTT; size: .; J: TRBJ2-3; D: TRBD2; V: TRBV6-5
CDR3: CASSSRDRGHDGYTF; DNA: TGTGCCAGCAGTTCCCGCGACAGGGGGCACGATGGCTACACCTTC; size: .; J: TRBJ1-2; D: TRBD1; V: TRBV28
CDR3: CASSSHINTEAFF; DNA: TGTGCCAGCAGCTCGCACATTAACACTGAAGCTTTCTTT; size: .; J: TRBJ1-1; D: .; V: TRBV5-4
CDR3: CASSTAGGVGYNEQFF; DNA: TGTGCCAGTAGCACAGCGGGAGGCGTTGGCTACAATGAGCAGTTCTTC; size: .; J: TRBJ2-1; D: TRBD2; V: TRBV19
CDR3: CASSLSASTDTQYF; DNA: TGTGCCAGCAGTTTATCAGCTAGCACAGATACGCAGTATTTT; size: once; J: TRBJ2-3; D: .; V: TRBV27
CDR3: CASSGFSSGRAKNIQYF; DNA: TGTGCCAGCAGTGGATTTTCTAGCGGAAGAGCCAAAAACATTCAGTACTTC; size: .; J: TRBJ2-4; D: TRBD2; V: TRBV2
CDR3: CASSLPGHPNYGYTF; DNA: TGTGCCAGCAGTCTCCCGGGACACCCTAACTATGGCTACACCTTC; size: few; J: TRBJ1-2; D: .; V: TRBV28
CDR3: CATSLRGADGYTF; DNA: TGTGCCACCAGCCTCCGCGGAGCGGATGGCTACACCTTC; size: .; J: TRBJ1-2; D: .; V: TRBV24-1
CDR3: CASSVGLAGESSYNEQFF; DNA: TGTGCCAGCAGTGTGGGTCTAGCGGGAGAGAGTTCCTACAATGAGCAGTTCTTC; size: .; J: TRBJ2-1; D: TRBD2; V: TRBV28
CDR3: CASSQDGEHPEKLFF; DNA: TGCGCCAGCAGCCAAGATGGGGAGCACCCGGAAAAACTGTTTTTT; size: .; J: TRBJ1-4; D: .; V: TRBV4-1
CDR3: CASSPYGTGDGKLFF; DNA: TGTGCCAGCAGTCCATATGGGACAGGGGATGGAAAACTGTTTTTT; size: once; J: TRBJ1-4; D: TRBD1; V: TRBV28
CDR3: CASITGTSGSYEQYF; DNA: TGTGCCAGCATTACTGGGACTTCGGGCTCCTACGAGCAGTACTTC; size: .; J: TRBJ2-7; D: .; V: TRBV6-5
CDR3: CASSYSGAGTDTQYF; DNA: TGTGCCAGCAGTTACTCGGGGGCTGGCACAGATACGCAGTATTTT; size: .; J: TRBJ2-3; D: .; V: TRBV6-2/TRBV6-3
CDR3: CASSYDRGRNQPQHF; DNA: TGTGCCAGCAGTTACGACAGGGGGCGAAATCAGCCCCAGCATTTT; size: .; J: TRBJ1-5; D: TRBD1; V: TRBV6-6
CDR3: CASRDRYTRETQYF; DNA: TGTGCCAGCAGGGACAGGTATACCCGAGAGACCCAGTACTTC; size: .; J: TRBJ2-5; D: TRBD1; V: TRBV2
CDR3: CASSLNRGLGELFF; DNA: TGTGCCAGCAGTTTAAACAGGGGGCTCGGGGAGCTGTTTTTT; size: .; J: TRBJ2-2; D: TRBD1; V: TRBV28
CDR3: CAREAAAPYNEQFF; DNA: TGCGCCAGGGAGGCGGCGGCCCCCTACAATGAGCAGTTCTTC; size: .; J: TRBJ2-1; D: .; V: TRBV10-1
CDR3: CASSWGGGNEQYF; DNA: TGTGCCAGCAGCTGGGGAGGAGGGAACGAGCAGTACTTC; size: .; J: TRBJ2-7; D: .; V: TRBV7-9
CDR3: CASSLYQGGETQYF; DNA: TGTGCTAGCAGCCTCTATCAGGGCGGAGAGACCCAGTACTTC; size: .; J: TRBJ2-5; D: .; V: TRBV7-7
CDR3: CASSLLAGVGNTIYF; DNA: TGTGCCAGCAGCTTACTCGCAGGGGTTGGAAACACCATATATTTT; size: .; J: TRBJ1-3; D: .; V: TRBV7-2
CDR3: CASSDSSGGPYNEQFF; DNA: TGTGCCAGCAGTGACTCTAGCGGGGGTCCCTACAATGAGCAGTTCTTC; size: .; J: TRBJ2-1; D: TRBD2; V: TRBV6-4
CDR3: CATSDLNRAGESYNEQFF; DNA: TGTGCCACCAGTGACCTGAACCGAGCGGGAGAGAGCTACAATGAGCAGTTCTTC; size: .; J: TRBJ2-1; D: TRBD2; V: TRBV24-1